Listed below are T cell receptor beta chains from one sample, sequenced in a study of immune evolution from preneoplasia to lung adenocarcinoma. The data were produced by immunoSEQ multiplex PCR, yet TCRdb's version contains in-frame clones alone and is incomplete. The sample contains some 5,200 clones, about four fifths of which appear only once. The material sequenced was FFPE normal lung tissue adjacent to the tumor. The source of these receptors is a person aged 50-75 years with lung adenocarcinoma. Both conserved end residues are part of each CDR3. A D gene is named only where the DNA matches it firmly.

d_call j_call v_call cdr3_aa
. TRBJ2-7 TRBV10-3 CAISEKASDYEQYF
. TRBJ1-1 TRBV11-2 CASSFPGSTEAFF
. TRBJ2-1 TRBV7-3 CASSLEGINEQFF
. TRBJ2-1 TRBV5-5 CASSPSLGDNEQFF
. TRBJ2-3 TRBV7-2 CASSLGGSLDTQYF
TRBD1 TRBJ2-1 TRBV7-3 CASSLDRGVYNEQFF
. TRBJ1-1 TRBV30 CAWSVSIEAFF
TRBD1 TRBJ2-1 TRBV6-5 CASSKGALNEQFF
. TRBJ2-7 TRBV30 CAWTYGTKVGQYF
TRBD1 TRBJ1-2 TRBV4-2 CASSQDSNRGDGYTF
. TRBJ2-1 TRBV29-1 CSVGRGNEQFF
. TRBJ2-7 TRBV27 CASSPGAEVLQYF
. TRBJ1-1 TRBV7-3 CASSLVRGAEAFF
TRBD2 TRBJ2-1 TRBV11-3 CASSLSGSREQFF
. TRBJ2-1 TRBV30 CAWSLGTADNEQFF
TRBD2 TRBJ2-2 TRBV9 CASSMRLAENTGELFF
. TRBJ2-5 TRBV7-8 CASSSSGWETQYF
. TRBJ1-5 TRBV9 CASSEDGTGQPQHF
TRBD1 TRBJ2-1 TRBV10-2 CASSERTGVNEQFF
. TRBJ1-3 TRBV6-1 CASAGTGENTIYF
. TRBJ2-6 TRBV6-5 CASSYSQLGANVLTF
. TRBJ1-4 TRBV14 CASSQHNRVTNEKLFF
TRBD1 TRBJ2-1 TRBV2 CASSFSPGQLYNEQFF
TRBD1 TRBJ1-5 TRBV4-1 CASSRTGNNQPQHF